What follows are 19 T cell receptor beta chains derived from one specimen sequenced in a study of T cell repertoires in cytomegalovirus infection. TCRdb itself ran the reads through MiXCR, one entry per CDR3 protein. The sample lists about a million distinct CDR3 sequences, roughly 30% occurring once. Their antigens remain unidentified. The sample was cultured CD8+ T cells from PBMCs, taken from culture after CMV antigen stimulation. The receptors originated from a human donor in good health (CMV status not recorded). Some clones in this sample may be carry-over from other donors' samples.

This chain links TRBV10-3 with TRBJ2-5, with D tentatively TRBD1 or TRBD2 (5 bases each). The V end was cut by 2 bases, the J end by 0 bases, with 16 bases between. Germline-derived CDR1 and CDR2 are ENHRY and SYGVKD. The CDR3 length is 17 residues. CDR3 sequence: CAISEAEGGTNQETQYF. The CDR3 DNA sequence: TGTGCCATCAGTGAGGCTGAAGGTGGGACCAACCAAGAGACCCAGTACTTC.

This clonotype came up many times. The rearrangement links TRBV11-1 to TRBJ1-1; 9 nucleotides align to TRBD1. The germline CDR1 and CDR2 sequences are SGHAT and FQDESV (reference sequence). There are 13 residues in the CDR3. Trimming at V came to 6 bases and at J to 6 bases, leaving 5 bases not matched to a gene. The CDR3 region is CASSIQGAAEAFF. CDR3 nucleotides: TGTGCCAGCAGTATACAGGGGGCGGCTGAAGCTTTCTTT.

CDR3 sequence: CATYSPGRRMDTEAFF. In DNA form, the CDR3 reads TGTGCCACCTACAGTCCGGGACGCCGAATGGACACTGAAGCTTTCTTT. V and J are TRBV10-3 and TRBJ1-1; a weak D match, TRBD1 (5 bases). Germline V CDR1 and CDR2: ENHRY, SYGVKD. CDR3 length equals 16 residues. The germline V and J ends were trimmed by 10 bases and 3 bases, with 24 bases remaining between them.

The J gene is TRBJ2-5, the V gene TRBV7-9, with 10 positions matching TRBD1. The CDR3 is 20 amino acids. Looked up from germline, CDR1 is SEHNR and CDR2 is FQNEAQ (reference sequence). V was clipped by 2 bases and J by 2 bases; unmatched bases: 17. This chain's CDR3 is CASSLSAHLRDRGLQETQYF. The CDR3 DNA reads as TGTGCCAGCAGCTTATCAGCGCACCTCCGGGACAGGGGCTTACAAGAGACCCAGTACTTC. The whole variable domain, remainder taken from reference TRBV7-9 and TRBJ2-5, is DTGVSQNPRHKITKRGQNVTFRCDPISEHNRLYWYRQTLGQGPEFLTYFQNEAQLEKSRLLSDRFSAERPKGSFSTLEIQRTEQGDSAMYLCASSLSAHLRDRGLQETQYFGPGTRLLVL.

This clonotype appeared many times. The chain uses TRBV7-8 and TRBJ2-5; 7 nucleotides align to TRBD2. V gave up 7 bases and J gave up 1 base; unmatched junction bases: 9. The germline V gene has CDR1 SGHVS and CDR2 FQNEAQ. The CDR3 covers 15 residues. CDR3 sequence (DNA): TGTGCCAGCACCTCGATCGGGGGGACCCAAGAGACCCAGTACTTC. It is translated as CASTSIGGTQETQYF.

The rearrangement joins TRBV29-1 to TRBJ2-1; D ambiguous. There are 13 residues in the CDR3. V was trimmed by 3 bases and J by 7 bases, leaving 13 bases between them. Germline V gives CDR1 SQVTM, CDR2 ANQGSEA. The CDR3 DNA reads as TGCAGCGTTGAGATGGACCAACCTAATGAGCAGTTCTTC. This encodes CSVEMDQPNEQFF.

This clonotype was found once. The chain joins TRBV20-1 to TRBJ2-3; tentative D call: TRBD2 (5 bases). CDR1 DFQATT and CDR2 SNEGSKA come from the germline V gene (reference sequence). The CDR3 length is 15 residues. Trimming took 3 bases from V and 2 from J, leaving 15 bases between them. The CDR3 protein is CSAREAPGFTDTQYF. The CDR3 nucleotides read TGCAGTGCTAGGGAGGCCCCCGGGTTCACAGATACGCAGTATTTT.

Only a few counts were recorded for this clonotype. The chain carries TRBV6-2 or TRBV6-3 and TRBJ2-7; 7 bases are shared with TRBD1. The CDR3 is 16 residues long. CDR1 is MNHEY, CDR2 SVGEGT, per germline. The DNA for the CDR3 is TGTGCCAGCAGTACCGACAGGGAAGGCATTAACTACGAGAGGCACGTC. Amino acids: CASSTDREGINYERHV.

The chain couples TRBV29-1 to TRBJ1-2; the D is unclear. The CDR3 length is 14 residues. V lost 5 bases and J 4 bases, leaving 17 bases between the germline ends. Germline V gene lookup returns CDR1 SQVTM and CDR2 ANQGSEA. CDR3 sequence: CSVSAYSSVYGYTF. As DNA, the CDR3 is TGCAGCGTTTCTGCATACTCCTCTGTCTATGGCTACACCTTC.

The chain is built from TRBV7-9 and TRBJ2-1, with TRBD1 identical over 8 bases. CDR1 SEHNR and CDR2 FQNEAQ come from the germline V gene (reference sequence). The ends lost 5 bases at V and 2 bases at J; junction bases unmatched: 11. This CDR3 spans 17 amino acids. The CDR3 region has the DNA TGTGCCAGCAGCCGCGGCTCCGGGACAGGTCCCTACAATGAGCAGTTCTTC. Translated, it gives CASSRGSGTGPYNEQFF.

This clonotype was counted only a few times. V gene TRBV7-9 combines with J gene TRBJ2-1; D gene ambiguous. Trimming pared 5 bases from V and 3 bases from J, leaving 11 bases between. This CDR3 contains 14 residues. Germline values: CDR1 SEHNR, CDR2 FQNEAQ (reference sequence). The CDR3 loop reads CASSRDYVYNEQFF. The CDR3 DNA reads TGTGCCAGCAGCCGAGATTACGTCTACAATGAGCAGTTCTTC.

This clonotype was seen more than once but under ten times. The chain couples TRBV7-8 to TRBJ2-7; TRBD1 agrees at 7 bases. Germline-derived CDR1 and CDR2 are SGHVS and FQNEAQ. J lost 5 bases, V lost 6 bases, and 13 bases had no gene match. The CDR3 is 15 amino acids. The CDR3 DNA reads as TGTGCCAGCAGTCGAGACAGGGCAGGGAGAGACGAGCAGTACTTC. It codes for CASSRDRAGRDEQYF. Full variable domain (missing parts from reference TRBV7-8 and TRBJ2-7): GAGVSQSPRYKVAKRGQDVALRCDPISGHVSLFWYQQALGQGPEFLTYFQNEAQLDKSGLPSDRFFAERPEGSVSTLKIQRTQQEDSAVYLCASSRDRAGRDEQYFGPGTRLTVT.

This clonotype was seen only a few times. The chain is built from TRBV4-1 and TRBJ1-2, with no clear D. Per the germline V gene, CDR1 is MGHRA and CDR2 is YSYEKL. The CDR3 loop spans 11 amino acids. The germline V and J ends were trimmed by 3 bases and 3 bases, with 2 bases remaining between them. The CDR3 DNA follows: TGCGCCAGCAGCCATTACTATGGCTACACCTTC. Translation gives CASSHYYGYTF.

This clonotype was seen only a few times. CDR3 sequence (DNA): TGTGCCAGCAGTTTGTCCGACAGGGTTTACACAGATACGCAGTATTTT. Protein product: CASSLSDRVYTDTQYF. The chain combines TRBV27 with TRBJ2-3; the match to TRBD1 covers 7 bases. CDR1 and CDR2 (germline): MNHEY, SMNVEV (reference sequence). This CDR3 is 16 amino acids long. V lost 3 bases, J lost 2 bases, and 8 bases stayed unmatched.

This chain joins TRBV5-1 and TRBJ1-1; D perhaps matches TRBD1 (5 bases). V shed 0 bases and J shed 8 bases, with 8 bases lying between them. Germline V gene lookup returns CDR1 SGHRS and CDR2 YFSETQ. The CDR3 totals 12 residues. CDR3 in DNA: TGCGCCAGCAGCTTGGGACAGCGGGAAGCTTTCTTT. It yields the protein CASSLGQREAFF.

For the CDR3, the DNA is TGTGCCACCCAAGATAGAGGCAACTCCTACGAGCAGTACGTC. This gives the protein CATQDRGNSYEQYV. The chain employs TRBV6-5 and TRBJ2-7, with unresolved D. This CDR3 has 14 amino acids. Looked up from germline, CDR1 is MNHEY and CDR2 is SVGAGI. Trimming left V 10 bases short and J 0 bases short, with 16 bases between.

A few counts support this clonotype. A read error may produce the germline difference seen at one junction end. The chain links TRBV7-2 to TRBJ1-1; D ambiguous. Germline V gene data show CDR1 as SGHTA and CDR2 as FQGNSA. CDR3 size: 9 residues. In DNA, the CDR3 is TGTGCCAGCAGTTCCAAAGATGACTTT. Protein product: CASSSKDDF.

In its sample, this clonotype was seen many times. The chain joins TRBV5-6 to TRBJ1-5; D is undetermined. The CDR3 runs to 17 residues. V lost 3 bases, J lost 0 bases, and 16 bases lay in between. Germline CDR1 reads SGHDT; CDR2 reads YYEEEE. CDR3 bases: TGTGCCAGCAGCTCCACGGGCCAGCAGGTTAGCAATCAGCCCCAGCATTTT. Translating it yields CASSSTGQQVSNQPQHF. The full variable domain, its missing parts supplied by reference TRBV5-6 and TRBJ1-5, is DAGVTQSPTHLIKTRGQQVTLRCSPKSGHDTVSWYQQALGQGPQFIFQYYEEEERQRGNFPDRFSGHQFPNYSSELNVNALLLGDSALYLCASSSTGQQVSNQPQHFGDGTRLSIL.

V usage is TRBV6-6 and J usage is TRBJ2-5, with D uncertain. This CDR3 region has 14 residues. Trimming stripped 2 bases from V and 3 bases from J, with 10 bases between. CDR1 is MNHNY, CDR2 SVGAGI, per germline (reference sequence). The CDR3 region is CASSYLQREETQYF. The CDR3 bases are TGTGCCAGCAGTTACCTTCAACGAGAAGAGACCCAGTACTTC.